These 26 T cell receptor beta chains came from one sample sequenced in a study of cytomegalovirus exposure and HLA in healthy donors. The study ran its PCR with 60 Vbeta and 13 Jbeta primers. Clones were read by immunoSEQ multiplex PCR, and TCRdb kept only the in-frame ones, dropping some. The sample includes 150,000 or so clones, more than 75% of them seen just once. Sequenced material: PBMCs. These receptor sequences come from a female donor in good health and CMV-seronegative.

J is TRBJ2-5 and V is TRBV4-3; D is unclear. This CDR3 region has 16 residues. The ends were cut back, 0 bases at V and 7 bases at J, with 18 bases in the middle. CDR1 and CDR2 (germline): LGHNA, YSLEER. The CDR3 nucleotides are TGCGCCAGCAGCCAAGATCTGCAGGCCAAGGCAGGGACCCAGTACTTC. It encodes CASSQDLQAKAGTQYF.

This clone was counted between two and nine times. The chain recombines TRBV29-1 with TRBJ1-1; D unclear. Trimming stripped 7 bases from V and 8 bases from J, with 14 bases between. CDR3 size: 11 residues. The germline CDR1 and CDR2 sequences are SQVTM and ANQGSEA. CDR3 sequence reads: CSGSSGEEAFF. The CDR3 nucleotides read TGCAGCGGATCTTCTGGAGAAGAAGCTTTCTTT.

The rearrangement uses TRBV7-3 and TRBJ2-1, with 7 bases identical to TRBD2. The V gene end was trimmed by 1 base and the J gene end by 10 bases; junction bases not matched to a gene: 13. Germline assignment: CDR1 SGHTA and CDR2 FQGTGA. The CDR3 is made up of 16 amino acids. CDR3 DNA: TGTGCCAGCAGCTTAAGAGGTCTAGCGGAGATCCGGGAGCAGTTCTTC. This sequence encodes CASSLRGLAEIREQFF.

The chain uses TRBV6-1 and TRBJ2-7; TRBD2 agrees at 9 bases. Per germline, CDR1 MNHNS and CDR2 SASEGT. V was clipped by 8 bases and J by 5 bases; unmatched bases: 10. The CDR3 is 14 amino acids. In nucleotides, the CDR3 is TGTGCCAGCGGGGGACTAGCTCATCTCCACGAGCAGTACTTC. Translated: CASGGLAHLHEQYF.

The chain's CDR3 is CAWSGQNQPQHF. Written as DNA, the CDR3 is TGTGCCTGGAGTGGTCAAAATCAGCCCCAGCATTTT. The rearrangement uses TRBV30 and TRBJ1-5; D ambiguous. The CDR3 runs to 12 residues. The germline V gene encodes CDR1 GTSNPN and CDR2 SVGIG (reference sequence). V was shortened by 1 base and J by 4 bases, with 5 bases between the two germline ends.

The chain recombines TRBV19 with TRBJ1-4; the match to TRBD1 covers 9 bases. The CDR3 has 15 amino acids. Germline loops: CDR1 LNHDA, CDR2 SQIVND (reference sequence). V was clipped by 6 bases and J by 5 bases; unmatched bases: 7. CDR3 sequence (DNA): TGTGCCAGTAGACAGGGGGCAAGGGTGAATGAAAAACTGTTTTTT. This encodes CASRQGARVNEKLFF.

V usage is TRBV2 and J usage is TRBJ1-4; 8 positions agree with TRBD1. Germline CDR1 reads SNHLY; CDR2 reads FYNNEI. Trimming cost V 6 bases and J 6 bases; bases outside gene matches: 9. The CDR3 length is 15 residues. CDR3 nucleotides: TGTGCCAGCAGCGACCCCGACAGGGGTGATGAAAAACTGTTTTTT. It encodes CASSDPDRGDEKLFF.

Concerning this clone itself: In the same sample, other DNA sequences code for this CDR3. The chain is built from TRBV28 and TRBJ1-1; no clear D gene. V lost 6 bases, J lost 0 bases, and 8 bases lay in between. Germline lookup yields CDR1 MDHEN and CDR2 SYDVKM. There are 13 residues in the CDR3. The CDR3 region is CASSPDMNTEAFF. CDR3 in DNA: TGTGCCAGCAGCCCTGACATGAACACTGAAGCTTTCTTT.

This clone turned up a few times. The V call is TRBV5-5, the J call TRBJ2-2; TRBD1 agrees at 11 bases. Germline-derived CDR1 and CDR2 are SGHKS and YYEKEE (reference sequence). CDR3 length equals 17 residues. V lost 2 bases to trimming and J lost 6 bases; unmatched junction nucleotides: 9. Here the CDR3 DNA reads TGTGCCAGCAGCTTCCCTCGCGGACAGGGGGCTTCCGGGGAGCTGTTTTTT. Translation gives CASSFPRGQGASGELFF.

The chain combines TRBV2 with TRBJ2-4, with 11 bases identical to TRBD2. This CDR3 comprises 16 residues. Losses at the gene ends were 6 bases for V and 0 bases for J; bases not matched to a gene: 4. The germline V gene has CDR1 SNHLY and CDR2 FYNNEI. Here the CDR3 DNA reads TGTGCCAGCAGGAAAGGACTAGCGGGAGCCAAAAACATTCAGTACTTC. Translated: CASRKGLAGAKNIQYF.

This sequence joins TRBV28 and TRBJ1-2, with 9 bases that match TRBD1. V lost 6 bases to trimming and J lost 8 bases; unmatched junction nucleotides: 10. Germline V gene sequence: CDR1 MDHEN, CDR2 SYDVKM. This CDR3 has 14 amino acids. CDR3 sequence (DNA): TGTGCCAGCAGACTTCCCGGGACAGGGAGGGGCTACACCTTC. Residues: CASRLPGTGRGYTF.

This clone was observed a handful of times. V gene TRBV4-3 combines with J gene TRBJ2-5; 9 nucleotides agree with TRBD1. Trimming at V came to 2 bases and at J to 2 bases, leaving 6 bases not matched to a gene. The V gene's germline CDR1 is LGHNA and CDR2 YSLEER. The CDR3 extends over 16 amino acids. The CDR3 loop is CASSQLLDRGQETQYF. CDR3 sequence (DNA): TGCGCCAGCAGCCAACTTTTGGACAGGGGACAAGAGACCCAGTACTTC.

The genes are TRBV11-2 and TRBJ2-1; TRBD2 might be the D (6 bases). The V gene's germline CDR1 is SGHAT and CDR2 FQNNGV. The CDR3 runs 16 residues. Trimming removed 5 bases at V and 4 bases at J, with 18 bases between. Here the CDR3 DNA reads TGTGCCAGCAGCACCCGAGGTAGCGGAGTATACAATGAGCAGTTCTTC. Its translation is CASSTRGSGVYNEQFF.

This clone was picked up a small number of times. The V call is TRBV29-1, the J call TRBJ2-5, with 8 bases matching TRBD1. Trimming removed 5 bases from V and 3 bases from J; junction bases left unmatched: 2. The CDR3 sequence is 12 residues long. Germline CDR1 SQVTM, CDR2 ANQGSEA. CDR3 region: CSVSTGEETQYF. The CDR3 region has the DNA TGCAGCGTTTCGACAGGGGAAGAGACCCAGTACTTC.

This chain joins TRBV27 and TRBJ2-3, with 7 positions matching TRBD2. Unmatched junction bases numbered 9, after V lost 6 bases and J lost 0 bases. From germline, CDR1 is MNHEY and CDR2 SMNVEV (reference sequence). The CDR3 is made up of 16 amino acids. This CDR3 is CASSQLADASTDTQYF. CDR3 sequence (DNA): TGTGCCAGCAGCCAGCTAGCGGATGCTAGCACAGATACGCAGTATTTT.

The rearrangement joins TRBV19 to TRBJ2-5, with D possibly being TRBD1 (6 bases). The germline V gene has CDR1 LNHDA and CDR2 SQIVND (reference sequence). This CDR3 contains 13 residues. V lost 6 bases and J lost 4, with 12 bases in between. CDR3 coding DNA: TGTGCCAGTAGGGACCAGGGGCTAGAGACCCAGTACTTC. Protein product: CASRDQGLETQYF. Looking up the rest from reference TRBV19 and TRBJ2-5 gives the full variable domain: DGGITQSPKYLFRKEGQNVTLSCEQNLNHDAMYWYRQDPGQGLRLIYYSQIVNDFQKGDIAEGYSVSREKKESFPLTVTSAQKNPTAFYLCASRDQGLETQYFGPGTRLLVL.

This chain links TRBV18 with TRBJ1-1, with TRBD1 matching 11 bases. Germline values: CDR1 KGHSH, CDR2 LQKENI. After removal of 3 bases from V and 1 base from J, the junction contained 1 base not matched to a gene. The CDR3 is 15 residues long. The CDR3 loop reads CASSPGQGGNTEAFF. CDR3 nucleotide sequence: TGTGCCAGCTCACCGGGACAGGGGGGGAACACTGAAGCTTTCTTT.

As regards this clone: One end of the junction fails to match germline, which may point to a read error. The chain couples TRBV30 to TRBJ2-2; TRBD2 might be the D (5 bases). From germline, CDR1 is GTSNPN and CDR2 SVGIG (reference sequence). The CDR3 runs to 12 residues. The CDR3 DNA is TGTGCCTGGTTCGGCCAACACCGGGGAGCTGTTTTT. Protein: CAWFGQHRGAVF. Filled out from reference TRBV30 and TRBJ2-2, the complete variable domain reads SQTIHQWPATLVQPVGSPLSLECTVEGTSNPNLYWYRQAAGRGLQLLFYSVGIGQISSEVPQNLSASRPQDRQFILSSKKLLLSDSGFYLCAWFGQHRGAVFGEGSRLTVL.

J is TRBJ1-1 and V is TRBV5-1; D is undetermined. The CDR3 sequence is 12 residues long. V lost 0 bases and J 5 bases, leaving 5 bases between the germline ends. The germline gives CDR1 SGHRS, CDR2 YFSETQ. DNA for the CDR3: TGCGCCAGCAGCTTGGATGAGACTGAAGCTTTCTTT. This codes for CASSLDETEAFF. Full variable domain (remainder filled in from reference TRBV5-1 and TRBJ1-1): KAGVTQTPRYLIKTRGQQVTLSCSPISGHRSVSWYQQTPGQGLQFLFEYFSETQRNKGNFPGRFSGRQFSNSRSEMNVSTLELGDSALYLCASSLDETEAFFGQGTRLTVV.

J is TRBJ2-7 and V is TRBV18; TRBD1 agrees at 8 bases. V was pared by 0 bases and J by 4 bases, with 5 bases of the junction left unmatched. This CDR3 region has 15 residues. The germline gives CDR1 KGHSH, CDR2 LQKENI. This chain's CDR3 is CASSPPSQGAYEQYF. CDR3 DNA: TGTGCCAGCTCACCACCATCTCAGGGGGCATACGAGCAGTACTTC.

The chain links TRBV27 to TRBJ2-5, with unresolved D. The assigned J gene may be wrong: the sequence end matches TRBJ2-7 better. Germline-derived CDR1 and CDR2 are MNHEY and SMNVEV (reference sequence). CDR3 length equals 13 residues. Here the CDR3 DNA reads TGTGCCAGCAGTTTATCGAAAAATTACGAGCAGTACTTC. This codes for CASSLSKNYEQYF.

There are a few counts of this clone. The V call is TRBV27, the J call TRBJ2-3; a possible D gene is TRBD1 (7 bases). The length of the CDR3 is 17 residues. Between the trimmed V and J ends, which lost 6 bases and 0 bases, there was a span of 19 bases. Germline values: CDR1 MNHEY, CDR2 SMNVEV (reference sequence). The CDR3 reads CASRRQGGTSSTDTQYF. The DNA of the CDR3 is TGTGCCAGCAGACGACAGGGCGGGACTTCTAGCACAGATACGCAGTATTTT.

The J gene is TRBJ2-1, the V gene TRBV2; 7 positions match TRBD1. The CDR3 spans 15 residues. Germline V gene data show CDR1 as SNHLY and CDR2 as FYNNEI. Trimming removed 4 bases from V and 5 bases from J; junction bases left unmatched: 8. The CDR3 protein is CASSGSTGWDNEQFF. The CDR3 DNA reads TGTGCCAGCAGTGGTTCGACAGGGTGGGACAATGAGCAGTTCTTC.

The CDR3 region is CASSLAPRDSSYEQYF. The CDR3 coding sequence is TGTGCCAGCAGCTTAGCCCCGCGGGACAGCTCCTACGAGCAGTACTTC. The chain links TRBV7-8 to TRBJ2-7; possible D gene TRBD1, 7 bases. The V end was cut by 0 bases, the J end by 0 bases, with 12 bases between. This CDR3 comprises 16 residues. Germline assignment: CDR1 SGHVS and CDR2 FQNEAQ.

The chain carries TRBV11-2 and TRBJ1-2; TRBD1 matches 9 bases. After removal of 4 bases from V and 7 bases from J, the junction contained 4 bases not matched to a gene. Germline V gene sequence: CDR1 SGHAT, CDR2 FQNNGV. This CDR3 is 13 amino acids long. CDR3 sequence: CASSWGQGRGYTF. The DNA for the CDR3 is TGTGCCAGCAGCTGGGGACAGGGACGTGGCTACACCTTC.

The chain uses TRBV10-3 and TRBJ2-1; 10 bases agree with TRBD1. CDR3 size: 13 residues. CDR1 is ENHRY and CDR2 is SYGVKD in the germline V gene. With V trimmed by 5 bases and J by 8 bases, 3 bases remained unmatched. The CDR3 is CAISRQGADEQFF. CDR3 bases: TGTGCCATCAGTAGACAGGGGGCCGATGAGCAGTTCTTC.